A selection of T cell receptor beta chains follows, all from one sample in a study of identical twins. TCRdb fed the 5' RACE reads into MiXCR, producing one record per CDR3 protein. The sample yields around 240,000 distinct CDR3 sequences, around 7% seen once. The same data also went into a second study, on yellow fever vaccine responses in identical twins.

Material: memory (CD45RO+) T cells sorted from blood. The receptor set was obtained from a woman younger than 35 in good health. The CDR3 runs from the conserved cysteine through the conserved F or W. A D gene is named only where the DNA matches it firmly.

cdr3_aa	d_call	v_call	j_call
CASSPGQWGPHEQYF	TRBD1	TRBV5-1	TRBJ2-7
CASSPTPLYEQYF	NA	TRBV2	TRBJ2-7
CSARVASGDQPQHF	NA	TRBV20-1	TRBJ1-5
CASKAGTTSTDTQYF	TRBD2	TRBV19	TRBJ2-3
CASSFRWEKLFF	NA	TRBV28	TRBJ1-4
CASSPRTGNNQPQHF	TRBD1	TRBV12-3/TRBV12-4	TRBJ1-5
CASSLTGNSNQPQHF	NA	TRBV11-2	TRBJ1-5
CASSLREGGYGYTF	NA	TRBV12-3/TRBV12-4	TRBJ1-2
CASSQLGSNDGYTF	NA	TRBV14	TRBJ1-2
CASSLALSGSGYNEQFF	TRBD2	TRBV7-6	TRBJ2-1
CASSMRVTDTQYF	NA	TRBV6-4	TRBJ2-3
CASSYSTSGTRSDTQYF	TRBD2	TRBV6-2/TRBV6-3	TRBJ2-3
CAISGGRSSWNTEAFF	NA	TRBV10-3	TRBJ1-1
CASSLGGSAETQYF	NA	TRBV27	TRBJ2-5